Listed below are T cell receptor beta chains from one sample, sequenced in a study of identical twins. TCRdb reprocessed the 5' RACE reads with MiXCR, giving one entry per CDR3 protein. In the table there are 200,000 to 300,000 distinct CDR3 sequences, roughly 10% of which are singletons. Sequencing was performed on memory T cells sorted from blood. All receptors come from a man aged 50-60 years in good health. Both conserved end residues are part of each CDR3. D genes are given only for firm matches. The size entry is marked missing in some rows and otherwise reads once, few, many or a size class.

j_call v_call clone_size d_call cdr3_nt cdr3_aa
TRBJ1-2 TRBV7-9 . . TGTGCCAGCAGCTTGGCCTGGACGGCGTCTAACTATGGCTACACCTTC CASSLAWTASNYGYTF
TRBJ2-3 TRBV7-2 many . TGTGCCAGCAGCTACTCAAAGGGGGGCACAGATACGCAGTATTTT CASSYSKGGTDTQYF
TRBJ2-2 TRBV7-9 many TRBD1 TGTGCCAGCAGCTTAGGGACAGGCGCCGCCGGGGAGCTGTTTTTT CASSLGTGAAGELFF
TRBJ1-5 TRBV6-1 . TRBD1 TGTGCCAGCAGACAGGGGGGGGGCAGGCCCCAGCATTTT CASRQGGGRPQHF
TRBJ1-2 TRBV5-8 few . TGTGCCAGCAGCTTGACAGGAGGGAGATCTAACTATGGCTACACCTTC CASSLTGGRSNYGYTF
TRBJ1-1 TRBV24-1 many TRBD1 TGTGCCACCAGAGACAGGGGGAACACTGAAGCTTTCTTT CATRDRGNTEAFF
TRBJ2-7 TRBV4-3 few . TGCGCCAGCAGCCAAGAGGACCGAGCCTACGAGCAGTACTTC CASSQEDRAYEQYF
TRBJ2-7 TRBV7-2 many . TGTGCCAGCAGCTTAGGATCCCGCTACGAGCAGTACTTC CASSLGSRYEQYF
TRBJ2-7 TRBV2 many . TGTGCCAGCAGTGAAGAGATAGGGTACGAGCAGTACTTC CASSEEIGYEQYF
TRBJ1-2 TRBV28 many . TGTGCCAGCAGCTACAAAGAACCGGGGTTTTTGGGTGGCTACACCTTC CASSYKEPGFLGGYTF
TRBJ2-5 TRBV7-2 few . TGTGCCAGCAGCTTAGTCCGGGGGGCGTGGGAGACCCAGTACTTC CASSLVRGAWETQYF
TRBJ1-1 TRBV20-1 few . TGCAGTGCTAGCGAGGGTCCCGCTGAAGCTTTCTTT CSASEGPAEAFF
TRBJ2-7 TRBV5-1 . . TGCGCCAGCAGCTTTGGGACAACTATCTACGAGCAGTACTTC CASSFGTTIYEQYF